Listed here is a single T cell receptor beta chain. Its antigen is currently unknown. The data stem from a study of Ad26.COV2.S vaccination and SARS-CoV-2 variants. Overall study context: The donor belonged to the COV1001 Ad26.COV2.S trial arm. Ad26.COV2.S shots went into the muscle once or twice, 56 days apart. Findings and limits, study-wide: Vaccine recipients posted higher spike-specific TCR breadth than their placebo counterparts.

TCRdb's table, derived via immunoSEQ multiplex PCR, lists solely in-frame clones and lacks some. The sample consists of fewer than 400,000 clones, more than 70% of them appearing once. As for treatment: 15 to 20 received Ad26.COV2.S at low or high dose, single or two shots; roughly 5 received placebo; per-sample allocation not given. The samples date from day 63 after the first vaccine or placebo injection. At a Boston site, the person donating was an adult of 18-55 years. The CDR3 contains 15 residues. Germline loops: CDR1 SGHDT, CDR2 YYEEEE. V was cut by 7 bases and J by 6 bases, with 19 bases left in between.

The receptor comes from a person between 18 and 65 years old who received the Ad26.COV2.S COVID-19 vaccine or a placebo. Source: peripheral blood, taken in a trial of Ad26.COV2.S vaccine versus placebo. The gene calls are TRBV5-6 and TRBJ2-2, with D perhaps matching TRBD2 (5 bases). The DNA for the CDR3 is TGTGCCAGCGGCAGAATCCTAGGTAGCGCCGGGGAGCTGTTTTTT. It yields the protein CASGRILGSAGELFF.